This T cell receptor beta chain comes out of a study of beta chain features in type 1 diabetes. Overall study findings and caveats: Naive, central memory and Treg TCRB repertoires appeared more alike in patients than in healthy donors.

This clone was recorded a few times. Its antigen is still unknown. This CDR3 has 13 amino acids. Germline V gene data show CDR1 as MDHEN and CDR2 as SYDVKM. Trimming left V 6 bases short and J 1 base short, with 9 bases between. Since all of the isolated RNA was reverse transcribed, expressed TCRB transcripts were what got sequenced. Using immunoSEQ multiplex PCR, the repertoire was profiled, and TCRdb retains in-frame clones only, with some absent. Among around 340,000 clones, roughly 8% were seen once, and the ten largest hold 0.44%. Sorted CD4+ subsets: naive, central memory, regulatory, stem cell-like memory (CD45RO/CCR7/CD25/CD127/CD95/CD27 panel).

The sequence was collected from a woman aged 18-29 years in good health. The sequenced material came from central memory CD4+ T cells from blood. This sequence joins TRBV28 and TRBJ1-1; D gene unclear. The CDR3 spells CASSWVPNTEAFF. DNA of the CDR3: TGTGCCAGCAGCTGGGTCCCGAACACTGAAGCTTTCTTT.